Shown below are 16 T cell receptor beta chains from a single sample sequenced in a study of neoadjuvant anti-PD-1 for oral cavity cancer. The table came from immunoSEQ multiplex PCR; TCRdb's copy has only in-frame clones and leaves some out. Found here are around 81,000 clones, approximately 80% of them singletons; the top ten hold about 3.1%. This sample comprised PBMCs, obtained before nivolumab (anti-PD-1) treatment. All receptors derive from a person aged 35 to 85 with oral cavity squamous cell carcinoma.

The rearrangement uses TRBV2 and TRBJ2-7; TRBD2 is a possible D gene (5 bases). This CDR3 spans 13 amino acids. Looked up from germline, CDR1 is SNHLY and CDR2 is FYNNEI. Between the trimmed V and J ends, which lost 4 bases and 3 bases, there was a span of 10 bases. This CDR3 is CASSAGLLYEQYF. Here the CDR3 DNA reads TGTGCCAGCAGTGCCGGACTTCTCTACGAGCAGTACTTC. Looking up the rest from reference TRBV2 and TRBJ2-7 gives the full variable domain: EPEVTQTPSHQVTQMGQEVILRCVPISNHLYFYWYRQILGQKVEFLVSFYNNEISEKSEIFDDQFSVERPDGSNFTLKIRSTKLEDSAMYFCASSAGLLYEQYFGPGTRLTVT.

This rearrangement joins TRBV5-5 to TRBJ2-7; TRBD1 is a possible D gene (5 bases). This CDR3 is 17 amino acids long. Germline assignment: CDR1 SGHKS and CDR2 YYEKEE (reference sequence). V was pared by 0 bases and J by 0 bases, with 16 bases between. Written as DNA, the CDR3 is TGTGCCAGCAGCTTGGGGATGGGGCGTACTTTCTCCTACGAGCAGTACTTC. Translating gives CASSLGMGRTFSYEQYF. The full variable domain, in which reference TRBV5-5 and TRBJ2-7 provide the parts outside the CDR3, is DAGVTQSPTHLIKTRGQQVTLRCSPISGHKSVSWYQQVLGQGPQFIFQYYEKEERGRGNFPDRFSARQFPNYSSELNVNALLLGDSALYLCASSLGMGRTFSYEQYFGPGTRLTVT.

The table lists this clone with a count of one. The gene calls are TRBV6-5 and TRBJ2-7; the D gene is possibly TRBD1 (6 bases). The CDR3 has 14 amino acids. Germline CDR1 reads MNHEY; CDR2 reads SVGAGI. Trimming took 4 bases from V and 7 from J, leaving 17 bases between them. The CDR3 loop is CASSLSTGLGEQYF. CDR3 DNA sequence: TGTGCCAGCAGTTTAAGTACAGGGCTAGGGGAGCAGTACTTC.

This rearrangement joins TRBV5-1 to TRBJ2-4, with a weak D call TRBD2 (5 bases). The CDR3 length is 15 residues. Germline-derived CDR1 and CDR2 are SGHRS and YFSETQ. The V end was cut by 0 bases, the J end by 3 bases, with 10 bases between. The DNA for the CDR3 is TGCGCCAGCAGCTTGGCGGACTGGGACAAAAACATTCAGTACTTC. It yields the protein CASSLADWDKNIQYF.

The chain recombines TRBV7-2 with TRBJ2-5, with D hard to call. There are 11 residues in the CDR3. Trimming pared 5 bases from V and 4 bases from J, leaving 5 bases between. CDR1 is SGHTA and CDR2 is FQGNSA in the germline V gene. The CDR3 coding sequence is TGTGCCAGCAGCGCTAGAGAGACCCAGTACTTC. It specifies CASSARETQYF.

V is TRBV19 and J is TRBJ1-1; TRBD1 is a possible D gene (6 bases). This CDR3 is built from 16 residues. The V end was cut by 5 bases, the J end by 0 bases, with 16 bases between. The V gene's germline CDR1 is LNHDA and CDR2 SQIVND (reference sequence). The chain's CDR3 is CASSLRTVRMNTEAFF. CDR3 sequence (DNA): TGTGCCAGTAGTCTCAGGACAGTTCGGATGAACACTGAAGCTTTCTTT.

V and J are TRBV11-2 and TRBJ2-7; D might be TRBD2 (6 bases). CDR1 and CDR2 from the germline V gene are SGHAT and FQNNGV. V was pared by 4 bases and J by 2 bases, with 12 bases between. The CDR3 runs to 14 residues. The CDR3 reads CASSSGGVTYEQYF. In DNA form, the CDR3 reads TGTGCCAGCAGCTCCGGCGGGGTTACCTACGAGCAGTACTTC.

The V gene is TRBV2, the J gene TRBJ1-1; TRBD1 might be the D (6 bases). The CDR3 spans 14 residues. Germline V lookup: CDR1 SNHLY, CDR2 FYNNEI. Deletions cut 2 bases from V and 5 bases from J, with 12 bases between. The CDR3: CASSEQGQGTEAFF. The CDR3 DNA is TGTGCCAGCAGTGAACAGGGCCAGGGGACTGAAGCTTTCTTT.

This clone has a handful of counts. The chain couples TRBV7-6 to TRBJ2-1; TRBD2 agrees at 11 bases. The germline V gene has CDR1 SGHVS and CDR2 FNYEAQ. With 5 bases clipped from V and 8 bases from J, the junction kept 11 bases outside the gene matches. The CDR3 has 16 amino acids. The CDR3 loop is CASSLLTSGSLDEQFF. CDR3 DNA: TGTGCCAGCAGCCTACTTACTAGCGGGAGTCTCGATGAGCAGTTCTTC.

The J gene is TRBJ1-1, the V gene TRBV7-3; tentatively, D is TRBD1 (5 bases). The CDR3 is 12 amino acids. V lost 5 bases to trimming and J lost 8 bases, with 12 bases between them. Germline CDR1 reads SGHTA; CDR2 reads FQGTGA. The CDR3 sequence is CASSPAGGEAFF. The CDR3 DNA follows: TGTGCCAGCAGCCCTGCGGGGGGAGAAGCTTTCTTT. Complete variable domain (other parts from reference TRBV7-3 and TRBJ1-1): GAGVSQTPSNKVTEKGKYVELRCDPISGHTALYWYRQSLGQGPEFLIYFQGTGAADDSGLPNDRFFAVRPEGSVSTLKIQRTERGDSAVYLCASSPAGGEAFFGQGTRLTVV.

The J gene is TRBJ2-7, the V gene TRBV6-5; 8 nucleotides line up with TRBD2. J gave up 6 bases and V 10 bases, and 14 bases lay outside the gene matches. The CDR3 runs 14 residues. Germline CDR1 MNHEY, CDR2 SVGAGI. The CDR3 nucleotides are TGTGCCATCAGAGTAGGTGAGGCGGGAGGCGAGCAGTACTTC. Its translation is CAIRVGEAGGEQYF.

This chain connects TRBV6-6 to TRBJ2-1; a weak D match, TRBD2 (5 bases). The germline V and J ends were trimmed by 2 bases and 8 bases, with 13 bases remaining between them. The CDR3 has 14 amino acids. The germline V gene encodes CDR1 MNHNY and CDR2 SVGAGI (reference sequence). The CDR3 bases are TGTGCCAGCAGTTACGGAGGAGAGCGGTATGAGCAGTTCTTC. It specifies CASSYGGERYEQFF.

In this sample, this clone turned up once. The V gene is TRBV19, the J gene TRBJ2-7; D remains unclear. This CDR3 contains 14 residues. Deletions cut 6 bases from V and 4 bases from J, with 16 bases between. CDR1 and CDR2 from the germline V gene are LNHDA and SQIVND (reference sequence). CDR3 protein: CASRPEVGGYEQYF. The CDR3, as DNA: TGTGCCAGTAGACCAGAGGTAGGCGGATACGAGCAGTACTTC.

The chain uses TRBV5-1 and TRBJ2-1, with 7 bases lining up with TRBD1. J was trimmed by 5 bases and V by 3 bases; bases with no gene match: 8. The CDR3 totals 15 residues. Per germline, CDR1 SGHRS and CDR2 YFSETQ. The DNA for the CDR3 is TGCGCCAGCAGCTCGGGACAGAATACTAACAATGAGCAGTTCTTC. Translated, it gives CASSSGQNTNNEQFF.

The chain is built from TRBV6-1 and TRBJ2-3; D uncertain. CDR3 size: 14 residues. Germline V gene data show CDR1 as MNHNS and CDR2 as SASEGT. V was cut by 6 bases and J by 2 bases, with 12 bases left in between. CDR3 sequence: CASRLQVATDTQYF. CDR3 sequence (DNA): TGTGCCAGCAGACTGCAAGTAGCCACAGATACGCAGTATTTT.

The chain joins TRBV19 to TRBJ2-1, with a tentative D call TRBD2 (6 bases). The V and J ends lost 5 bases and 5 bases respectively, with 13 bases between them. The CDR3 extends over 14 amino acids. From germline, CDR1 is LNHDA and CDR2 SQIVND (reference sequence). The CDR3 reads CASSQAGRDNEQFF. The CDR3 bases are TGTGCCAGTAGTCAAGCGGGCCGGGACAATGAGCAGTTCTTC. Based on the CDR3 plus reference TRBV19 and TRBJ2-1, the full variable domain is DGGITQSPKYLFRKEGQNVTLSCEQNLNHDAMYWYRQDPGQGLRLIYYSQIVNDFQKGDIAEGYSVSREKKESFPLTVTSAQKNPTAFYLCASSQAGRDNEQFFGPGTRLTVL.